This T cell receptor beta chain was captured by sequencing in a study of blood T cell repertoires in COVID-19. Germline values: CDR1 LGHNA, CDR2 YNFKEQ. This CDR3 contains 16 residues. V was trimmed by 0 bases and J by 5 bases, leaving 14 bases between them. Patients in Seattle were enrolled during active infection, then followed longitudinally. The data were produced by immunoSEQ multiplex PCR, yet TCRdb's version contains in-frame clones alone and is incomplete. The sample consists of approximately 270,000 clones, roughly 84% of them appearing once. The clonotype was recovered from a person between 65 and 79 years old with COVID-19, enrolled during active disease. Sequenced sample: peripheral blood. The chain is built from TRBV4-2 and TRBJ2-1; D is undetermined. The CDR3 DNA follows: TGTGCCAGCAGCCAAGAGGGTAGCATACGAAACAATGAGCAGTTCTTC. Translation gives CASSQEGSIRNNEQFF.